The text below deals with one TCR beta chain. The data belong to a study of shared clonotypes between healthy human individuals. The CDR3 length is 15 residues. J lost 4 bases, V lost 6 bases, and 7 bases had no gene match. Germline values: CDR1 LNHDA, CDR2 SQIVND (reference sequence). The method was immunoSEQ multiplex PCR; TCRdb's version includes in-frame clones alone and lacks a portion of them. The top ten hold roughly 0.36% of the sample, which has 1,400,000 or so clones, around 98.5% seen once. The sequenced sample consisted of naive CD4+ T cells sorted from blood. Subset described: CD45RA+ positively selected. The chain uses TRBV19 and TRBJ1-5; 9 positions agree with TRBD1. This TCR was sampled from a man aged 30 to 39 in good health. The CDR3 loop reads CASRTGQGRNQPQHF. CDR3 nucleotide sequence: TGTGCCAGTAGAACCGGACAGGGGCGGAATCAGCCCCAGCATTTT. Filled out from reference TRBV19 and TRBJ1-5, the complete variable domain reads DGGITQSPKYLFRKEGQNVTLSCEQNLNHDAMYWYRQDPGQGLRLIYYSQIVNDFQKGDIAEGYSVSREKKESFPLTVTSAQKNPTAFYLCASRTGQGRNQPQHFGDGTRLSIL.